This T cell receptor (beta chain) was obtained from a study of OX40 agonist ivuxolimab in advanced cancers. Looking at the study overall: Partial responses were achieved by three patients, one with hepatocellular carcinoma and two with cutaneous melanoma. Notes on the study in general: Circulating CD4+ and CD8+ T cells showed clonal expansion by week 6 at 0.1 to 3.0 mg/kg.

Note on this clone: Its antigen is not identified.

TCRdb's copy holds only in-frame clones and misses some; the assay was immunoSEQ multiplex PCR. The table has 70,000 to 95,000 clones, approximately 90% seen once. V was clipped by 5 bases and J by 0 bases, with 7 bases between them. This CDR3 comprises 13 residues. The germline gives CDR1 LNHDA, CDR2 SQIVND (reference sequence). The gene calls are TRBV19 and TRBJ1-1; D unresolved. The sequenced sample was CD4+ or CD8+ T cells sorted from blood, obtained in a trial of the OX40 agonist ivuxolimab. The origin of this receptor is an adult with an advanced solid tumor such as melanoma, head and neck, liver or kidney cancer. The CDR3 bases are TGTGCCAGTAGTGAGGTAGTGAACACTGAAGCTTTCTTT. Its translation is CASSEVVNTEAFF.